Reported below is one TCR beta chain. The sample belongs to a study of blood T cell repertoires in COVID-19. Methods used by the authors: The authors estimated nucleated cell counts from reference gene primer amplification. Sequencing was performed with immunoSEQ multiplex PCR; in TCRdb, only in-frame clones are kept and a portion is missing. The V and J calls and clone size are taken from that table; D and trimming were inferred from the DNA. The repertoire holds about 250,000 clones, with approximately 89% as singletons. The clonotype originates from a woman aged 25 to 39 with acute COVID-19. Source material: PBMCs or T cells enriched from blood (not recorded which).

CDR3 DNA: TGCGCCAGCAGCCAAGCAGACAGCTCCTACGAGCAGTACTTC. Amino acids: CASSQADSSYEQYF. V is TRBV4-3 and J is TRBJ2-7; TRBD1 might be the D (5 bases). This CDR3 region has 14 residues. Germline CDR1 reads LGHNA; CDR2 reads YSLEER. V lost 1 base to trimming and J lost 0 bases, with 7 bases between them.